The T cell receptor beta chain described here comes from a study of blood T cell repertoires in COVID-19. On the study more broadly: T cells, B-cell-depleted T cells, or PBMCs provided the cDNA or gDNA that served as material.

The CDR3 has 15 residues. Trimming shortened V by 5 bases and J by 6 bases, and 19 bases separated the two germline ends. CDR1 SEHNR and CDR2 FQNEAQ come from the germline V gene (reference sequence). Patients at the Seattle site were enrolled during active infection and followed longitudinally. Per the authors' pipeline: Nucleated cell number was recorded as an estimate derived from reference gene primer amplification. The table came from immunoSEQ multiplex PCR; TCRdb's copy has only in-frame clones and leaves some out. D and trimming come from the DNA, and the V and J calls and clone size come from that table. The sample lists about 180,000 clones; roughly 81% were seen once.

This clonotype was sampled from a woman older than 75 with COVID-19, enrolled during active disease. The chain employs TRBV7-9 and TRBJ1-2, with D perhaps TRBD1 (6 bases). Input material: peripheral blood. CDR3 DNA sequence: TGTGCCAGCAGCACGGACTTAAACAGGGTTAATGGCTACACCTTC. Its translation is CASSTDLNRVNGYTF.